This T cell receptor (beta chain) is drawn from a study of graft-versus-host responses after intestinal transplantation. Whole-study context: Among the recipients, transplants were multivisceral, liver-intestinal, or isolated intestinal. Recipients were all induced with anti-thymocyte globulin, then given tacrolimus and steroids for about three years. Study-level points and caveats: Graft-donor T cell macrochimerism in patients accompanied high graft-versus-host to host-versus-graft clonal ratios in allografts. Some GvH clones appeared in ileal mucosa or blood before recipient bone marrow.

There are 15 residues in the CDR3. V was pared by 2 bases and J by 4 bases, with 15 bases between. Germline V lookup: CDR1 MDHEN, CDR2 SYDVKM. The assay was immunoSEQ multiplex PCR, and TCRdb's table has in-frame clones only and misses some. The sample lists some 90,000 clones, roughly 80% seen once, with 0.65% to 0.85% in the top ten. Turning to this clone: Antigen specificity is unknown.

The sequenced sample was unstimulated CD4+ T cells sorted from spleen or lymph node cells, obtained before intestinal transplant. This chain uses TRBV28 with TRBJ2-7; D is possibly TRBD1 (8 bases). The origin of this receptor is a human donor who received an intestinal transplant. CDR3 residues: CASSLPTGGDYEQYF. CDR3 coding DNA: TGTGCCAGCAGTTTACCCACAGGGGGGGATTACGAGCAGTACTTC. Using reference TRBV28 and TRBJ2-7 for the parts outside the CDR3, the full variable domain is DVKVTQSSRYLVKRTGEKVFLECVQDMDHENMFWYRQDPGLGLRLIYFSYDVKMKEKGDIPEGYSVSREKKERFSLILESASTNQTSMYLCASSLPTGGDYEQYFGPGTRLTVT.